This TCR beta chain was recorded in a study of blood T cell repertoires in COVID-19. Across the study: Collection of acute and convalescent COVID-19 samples took place in the United States, Italy and Spain.

Germline loops: CDR1 SGHDT, CDR2 YYEEEE. The CDR3 totals 16 residues. Trimming pared 4 bases from V and 2 bases from J, leaving 16 bases between. Authors' processing steps: Amplifying reference gene primers gave estimates of nucleated cell counts. The repertoire was sequenced with immunoSEQ multiplex PCR; TCRdb's copy has only in-frame clones and lacks some. That table gives V, J and clone size, and the DNA gave D and trimming. Altogether about 150,000 clones are present, 70% to 90% being singletons, with the ten largest covering roughly 8.8%. This TCR was sampled from a woman older than 75 with COVID-19, enrolled during active disease. Sequenced material: peripheral blood. The chain couples TRBV5-6 to TRBJ1-5, with D possibly being TRBD1 (5 bases). The CDR3 region is CASSRRWGAGNQPQHF. CDR3 DNA: TGTGCCAGCAGCCGGCGGTGGGGCGCGGGCAATCAGCCCCAGCATTTT.